This T cell receptor beta chain came from a study of memory CD8 T cells in hepatitis C reinfection. Described time point: pre-reinfection, 55 to 20 weeks before reinfection detection. The sorted cells went straight to TCR sequencing with no prior in vitro expansion. The table came from immunoSEQ multiplex PCR; TCRdb's copy has only in-frame clones and leaves some out. The table has approximately 52,000 clones, roughly 91% seen once. Germline V gene sequence: CDR1 MNHEY, CDR2 SMNVEV (reference sequence). The trim removed 2 bases at V and 0 bases at J, leaving 5 bases unmatched. The CDR3 length is 16 residues.

The sequence derives from a man younger than 35 with hepatitis C virus infection. The sample consisted of naive CD8+ T cells sorted from blood. The rearrangement links TRBV27 to TRBJ2-3; TRBD1 matches at 7 bases. CDR3 sequence (DNA): TGTGCCAGCAGTTTAAGGGGGCTGTGGAGCACAGATACGCAGTATTTT. Amino acid sequence: CASSLRGLWSTDTQYF.